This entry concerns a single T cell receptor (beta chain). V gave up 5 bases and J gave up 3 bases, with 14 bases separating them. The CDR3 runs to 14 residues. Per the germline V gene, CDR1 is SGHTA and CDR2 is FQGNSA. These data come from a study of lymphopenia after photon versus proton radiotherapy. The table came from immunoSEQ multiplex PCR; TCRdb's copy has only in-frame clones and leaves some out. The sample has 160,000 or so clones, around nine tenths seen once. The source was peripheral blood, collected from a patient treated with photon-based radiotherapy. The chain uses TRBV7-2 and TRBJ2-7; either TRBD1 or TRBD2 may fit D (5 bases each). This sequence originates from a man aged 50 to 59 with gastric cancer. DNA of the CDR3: TGTGCCAGCAGCAAAGAGGGCAGGGTCTACGAGCAGTACTTC. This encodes CASSKEGRVYEQYF.